This TCR beta chain comes out of a study of blood T cell repertoires in COVID-19. Original processing methods: Nucleated cell number was recorded as an estimate derived from reference gene primer amplification. Profiling relied on immunoSEQ multiplex PCR, and the TCRdb table lists in-frame clones only, not all of them. V and J calls and clone size come straight from that table; D and trimming were deduced from the DNA. The sample lists approximately 250,000 clones; around 87% were seen once. With V trimmed by 1 base and J by 4 bases, 3 bases remained unmatched. In germline, CDR1 is SGDLS, CDR2 YYNGEE. CDR3 length: 14 amino acids. The Seattle patients joined while their infection was active and were tracked longitudinally afterward.

V is TRBV9 and J is TRBJ1-1; 8 positions agree with TRBD1. Sequenced sample: peripheral blood. The clonotype comes from a woman aged 55-69 years with COVID-19, enrolled during active disease. CDR3 coding DNA: TGTGCCAGCAGCGTATCGGACAGGGTCACTGAAGCTTTCTTT. It is translated as CASSVSDRVTEAFF. Full variable domain (outside the CDR3, taken from reference TRBV9 and TRBJ1-1): DSGVTQTPKHLITATGQRVTLRCSPRSGDLSVYWYQQSLDQGLQFLIQYYNGEERAKGNILERFSAQQFPDLHSELNLSSLELGDSALYFCASSVSDRVTEAFFGQGTRLTVV.